This entry describes one TCR beta chain. This sample is part of a study of blood T cell repertoires in COVID-19. Per the original methods: How many nucleated cells were present was estimated from reference gene primer amplification. TCRdb's copy holds only in-frame clones and misses some; the assay was immunoSEQ multiplex PCR. That table gives V, J and clone size, and the DNA gave D and trimming. This table has about 39,000 clones, 85% to 90% appearing once. V gave up 9 bases and J gave up 2 bases; unmatched junction bases: 3. This CDR3 is 12 amino acids long. Germline assignment: CDR1 MDHEN and CDR2 SYDVKM.

This receptor was obtained from a man in his forties or fifties with active or convalescent COVID-19. Material for sequencing was peripheral blood. The V call is TRBV28, the J call TRBJ1-2, with 7 nucleotides matching TRBD1. As DNA, the CDR3 is TGTGCCAGTGGGGGACAGAACTATGGCTACACCTTC. Translated, it gives CASGGQNYGYTF.